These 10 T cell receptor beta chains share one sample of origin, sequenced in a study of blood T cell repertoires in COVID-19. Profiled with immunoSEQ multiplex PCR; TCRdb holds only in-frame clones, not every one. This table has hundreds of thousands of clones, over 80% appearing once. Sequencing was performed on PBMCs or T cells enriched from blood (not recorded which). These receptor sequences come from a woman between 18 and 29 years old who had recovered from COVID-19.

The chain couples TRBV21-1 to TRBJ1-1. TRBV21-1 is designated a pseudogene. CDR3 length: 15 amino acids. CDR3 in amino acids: CASSKGGSGNTEAFF. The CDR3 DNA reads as TGTGCCAGCAGCAAAGGAGGGTCAGGGAACACTGAAGCTTTCTTT.

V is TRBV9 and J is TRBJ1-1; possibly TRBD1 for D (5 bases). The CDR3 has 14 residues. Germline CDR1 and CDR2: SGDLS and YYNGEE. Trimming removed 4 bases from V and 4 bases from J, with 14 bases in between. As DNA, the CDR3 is TGTGCCAGCAGCTCCCAGGGTAGGTCCACTGAAGCTTTCTTT. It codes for CASSSQGRSTEAFF.

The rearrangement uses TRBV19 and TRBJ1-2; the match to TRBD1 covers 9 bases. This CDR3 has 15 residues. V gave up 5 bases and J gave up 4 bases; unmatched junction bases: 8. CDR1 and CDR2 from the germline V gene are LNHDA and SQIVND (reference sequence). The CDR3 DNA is TGTGCCAGTAGTTTAAACTTGGACAGGGGCTATGGCTACACCTTC. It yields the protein CASSLNLDRGYGYTF.

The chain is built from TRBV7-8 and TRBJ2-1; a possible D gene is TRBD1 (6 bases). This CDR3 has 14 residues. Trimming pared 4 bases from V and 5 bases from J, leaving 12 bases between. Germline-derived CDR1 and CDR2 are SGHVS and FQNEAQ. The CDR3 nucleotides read TGTGCCAGCAGCTCGAGCTACAGGGACAATGAGCAGTTCTTC. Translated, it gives CASSSSYRDNEQFF.

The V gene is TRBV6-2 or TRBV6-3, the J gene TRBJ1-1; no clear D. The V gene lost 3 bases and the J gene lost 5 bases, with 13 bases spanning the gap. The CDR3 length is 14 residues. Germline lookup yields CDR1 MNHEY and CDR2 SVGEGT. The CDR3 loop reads CASSYSIGETEAFF. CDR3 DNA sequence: TGTGCCAGCAGTTATTCGATCGGTGAGACTGAAGCTTTCTTT.

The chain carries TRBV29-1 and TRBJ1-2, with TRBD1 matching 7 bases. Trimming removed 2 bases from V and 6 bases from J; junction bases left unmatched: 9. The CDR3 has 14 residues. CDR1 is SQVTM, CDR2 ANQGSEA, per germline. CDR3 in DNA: TGCAGCGTTGAACCGACAGGGTATAATGATGGCTACACCTTC. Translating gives CSVEPTGYNDGYTF.

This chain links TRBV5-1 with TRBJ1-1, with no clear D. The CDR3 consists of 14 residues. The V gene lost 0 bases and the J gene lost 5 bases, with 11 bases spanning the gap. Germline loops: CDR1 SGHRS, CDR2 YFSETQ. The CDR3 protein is CASSLVNAGTEAFF. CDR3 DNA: TGCGCCAGCAGCTTGGTTAATGCGGGAACTGAAGCTTTCTTT.

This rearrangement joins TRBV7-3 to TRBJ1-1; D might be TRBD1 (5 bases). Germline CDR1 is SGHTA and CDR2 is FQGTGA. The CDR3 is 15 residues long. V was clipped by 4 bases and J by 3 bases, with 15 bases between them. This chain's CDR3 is CASSYLDSKDTEAFF. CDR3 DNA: TGTGCCAGCAGCTATCTCGACAGTAAAGACACTGAAGCTTTCTTT.

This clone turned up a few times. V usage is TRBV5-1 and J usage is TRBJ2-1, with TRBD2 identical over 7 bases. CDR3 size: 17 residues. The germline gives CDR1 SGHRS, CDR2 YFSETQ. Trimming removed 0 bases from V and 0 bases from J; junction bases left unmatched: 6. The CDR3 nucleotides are TGCGCCAGCAGCTTGGGGCTAGCGGACGACTCCTACAATGAGCAGTTCTTC. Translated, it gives CASSLGLADDSYNEQFF.

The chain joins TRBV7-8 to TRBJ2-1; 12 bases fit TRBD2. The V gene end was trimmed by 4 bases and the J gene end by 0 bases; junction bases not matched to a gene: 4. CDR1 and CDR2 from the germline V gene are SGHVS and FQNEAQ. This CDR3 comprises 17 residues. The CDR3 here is CASSSSGGVLSYNEQFF. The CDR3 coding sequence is TGTGCCAGCAGCTCTAGCGGGGGGGTACTCTCCTACAATGAGCAGTTCTTC.